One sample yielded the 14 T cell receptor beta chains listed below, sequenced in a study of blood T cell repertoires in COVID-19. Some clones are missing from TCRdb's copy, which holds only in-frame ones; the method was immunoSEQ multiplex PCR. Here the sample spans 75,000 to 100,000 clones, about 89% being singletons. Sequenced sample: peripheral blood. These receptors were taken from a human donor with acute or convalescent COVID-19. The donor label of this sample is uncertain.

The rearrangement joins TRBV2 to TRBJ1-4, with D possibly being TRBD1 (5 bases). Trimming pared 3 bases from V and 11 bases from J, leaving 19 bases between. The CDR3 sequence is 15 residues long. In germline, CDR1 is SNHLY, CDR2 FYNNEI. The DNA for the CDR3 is TGTGCCAGCAGTGAGGGTGACAGAGCCGGTAGGAAACTGTTTTTT. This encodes CASSEGDRAGRKLFF.

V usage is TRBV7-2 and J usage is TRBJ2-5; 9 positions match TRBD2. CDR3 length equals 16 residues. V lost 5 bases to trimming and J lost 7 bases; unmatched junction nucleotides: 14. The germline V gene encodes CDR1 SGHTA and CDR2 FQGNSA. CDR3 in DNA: TGTGCCAGCAGCCCGGCGGGGGGGGCTAAACTTAGGACCCAGTACTTC. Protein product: CASSPAGGAKLRTQYF.

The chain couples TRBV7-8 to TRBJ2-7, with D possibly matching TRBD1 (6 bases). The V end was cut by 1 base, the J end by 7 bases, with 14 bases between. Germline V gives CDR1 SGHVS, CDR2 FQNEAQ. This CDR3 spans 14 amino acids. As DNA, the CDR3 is TGTGCCAGCAGCTTAGGGGGGACACCTTTGGAGCAGTACTTC. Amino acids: CASSLGGTPLEQYF.

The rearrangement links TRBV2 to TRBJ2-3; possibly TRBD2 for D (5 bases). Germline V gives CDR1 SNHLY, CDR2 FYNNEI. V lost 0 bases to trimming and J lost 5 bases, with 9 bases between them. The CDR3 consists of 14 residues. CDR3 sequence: CASSEAPRGDTQYF. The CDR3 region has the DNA TGTGCCAGCAGTGAAGCACCTCGGGGAGATACGCAGTATTTT.

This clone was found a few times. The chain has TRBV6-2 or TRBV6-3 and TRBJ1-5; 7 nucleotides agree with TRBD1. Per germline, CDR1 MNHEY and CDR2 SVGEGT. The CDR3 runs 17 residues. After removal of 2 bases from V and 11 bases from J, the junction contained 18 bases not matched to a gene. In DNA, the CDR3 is TGTGCCAGCAGTTACCCGGGACAGCTGGGCTCAGGACAGGCCCAGCATTTT. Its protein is CASSYPGQLGSGQAQHF.

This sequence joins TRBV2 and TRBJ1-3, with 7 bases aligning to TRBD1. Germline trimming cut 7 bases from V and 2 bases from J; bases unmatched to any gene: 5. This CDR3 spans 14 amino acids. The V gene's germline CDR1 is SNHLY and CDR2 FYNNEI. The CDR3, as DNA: TGTGCCAGCAAGAGACAGGGCACTGGAAACACCATATATTTT. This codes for CASKRQGTGNTIYF.

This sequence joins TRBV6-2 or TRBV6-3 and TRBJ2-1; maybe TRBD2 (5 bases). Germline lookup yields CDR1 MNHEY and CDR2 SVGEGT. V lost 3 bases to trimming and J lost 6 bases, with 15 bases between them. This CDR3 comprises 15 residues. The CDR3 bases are TGTGCCAGCAGTTATAGAGGCGGGCGGTTCAATGAGCAGTTCTTC. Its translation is CASSYRGGRFNEQFF.

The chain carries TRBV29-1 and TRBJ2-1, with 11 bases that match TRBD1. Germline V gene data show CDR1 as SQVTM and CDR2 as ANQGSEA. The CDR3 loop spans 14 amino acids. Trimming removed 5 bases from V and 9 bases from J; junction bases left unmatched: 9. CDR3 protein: CSVIRDRGLSEQFF. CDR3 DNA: TGCAGCGTTATCCGGGACAGGGGGTTGAGTGAGCAGTTCTTC.

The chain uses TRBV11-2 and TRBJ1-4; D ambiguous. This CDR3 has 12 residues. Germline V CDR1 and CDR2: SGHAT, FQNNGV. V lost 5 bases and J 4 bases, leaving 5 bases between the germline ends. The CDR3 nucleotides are TGTGCCAGCAGCGTATTTAATGAAAAACTGTTTTTT. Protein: CASSVFNEKLFF.

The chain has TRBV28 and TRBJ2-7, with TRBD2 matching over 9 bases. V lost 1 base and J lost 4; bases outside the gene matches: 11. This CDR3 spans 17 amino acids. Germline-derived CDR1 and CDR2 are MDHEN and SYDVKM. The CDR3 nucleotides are TGTGCCAGCAGTTTATTTGGTGGGGGCGGGGGGGCTTACGAGCAGTACTTC. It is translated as CASSLFGGGGGAYEQYF. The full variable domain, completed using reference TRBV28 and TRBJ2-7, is DVKVTQSSRYLVKRTGEKVFLECVQDMDHENMFWYRQDPGLGLRLIYFSYDVKMKEKGDIPEGYSVSREKKERFSLILESASTNQTSMYLCASSLFGGGGGAYEQYFGPGTRLTVT.

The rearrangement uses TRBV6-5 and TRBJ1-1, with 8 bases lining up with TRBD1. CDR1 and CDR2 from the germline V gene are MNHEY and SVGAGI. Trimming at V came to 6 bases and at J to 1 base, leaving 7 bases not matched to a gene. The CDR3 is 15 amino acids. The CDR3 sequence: CASRRGDRGNTEAFF. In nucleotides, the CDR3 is TGTGCCAGCAGACGAGGAGACAGGGGGAACACTGAAGCTTTCTTT.

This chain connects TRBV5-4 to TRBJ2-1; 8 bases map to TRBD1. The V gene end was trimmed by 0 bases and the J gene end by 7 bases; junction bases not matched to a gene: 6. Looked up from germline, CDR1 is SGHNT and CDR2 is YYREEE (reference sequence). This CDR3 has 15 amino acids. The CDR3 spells CASSLGQGWINEQFF. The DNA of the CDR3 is TGTGCCAGCAGCTTGGGACAGGGGTGGATTAATGAGCAGTTCTTC.

The CDR3 bases are TGTGCCAGCTCACCTGAGTCGGGACAGGGGATTATCAATCAGCCCCAGCATTTT. Its protein product is CASSPESGQGIINQPQHF. The rearrangement links TRBV18 to TRBJ1-5, with 10 bases matching TRBD1. Germline CDR1 KGHSH, CDR2 LQKENI. The CDR3 is 18 amino acids. The trim removed 3 bases at V and 3 bases at J, leaving 11 bases unmatched.

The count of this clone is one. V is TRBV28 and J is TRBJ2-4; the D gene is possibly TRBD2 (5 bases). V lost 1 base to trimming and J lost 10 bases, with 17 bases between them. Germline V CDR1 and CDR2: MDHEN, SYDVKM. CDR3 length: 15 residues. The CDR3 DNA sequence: TGTGCCAGCAGTTTATCGACATCCCGCCGGGGTATTCAGTACTTC. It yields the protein CASSLSTSRRGIQYF.